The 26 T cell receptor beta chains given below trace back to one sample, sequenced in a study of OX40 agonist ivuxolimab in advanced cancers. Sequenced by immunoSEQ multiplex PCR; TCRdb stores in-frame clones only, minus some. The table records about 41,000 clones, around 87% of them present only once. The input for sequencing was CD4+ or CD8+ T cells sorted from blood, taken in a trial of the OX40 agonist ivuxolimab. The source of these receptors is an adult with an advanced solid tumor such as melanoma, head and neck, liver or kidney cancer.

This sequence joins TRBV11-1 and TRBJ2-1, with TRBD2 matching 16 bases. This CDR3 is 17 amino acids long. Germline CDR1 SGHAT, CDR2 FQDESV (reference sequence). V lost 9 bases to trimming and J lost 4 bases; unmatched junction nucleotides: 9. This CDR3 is CASSGTSGRAWYNEQFF. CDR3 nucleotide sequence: TGTGCCAGTTCCGGGACTAGCGGGAGGGCCTGGTACAATGAGCAGTTCTTC.

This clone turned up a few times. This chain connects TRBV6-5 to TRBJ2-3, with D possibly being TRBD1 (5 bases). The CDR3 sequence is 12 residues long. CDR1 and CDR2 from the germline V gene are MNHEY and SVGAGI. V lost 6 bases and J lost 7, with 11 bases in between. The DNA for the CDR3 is TGTGCCAGCAGCCGAGACAGTTATACGCAGTATTTT. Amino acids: CASSRDSYTQYF.

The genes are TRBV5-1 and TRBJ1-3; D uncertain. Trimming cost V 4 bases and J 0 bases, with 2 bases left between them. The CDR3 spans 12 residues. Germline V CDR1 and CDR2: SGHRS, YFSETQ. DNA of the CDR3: TGCGCCAGCAGCGCCTCTGGAAACACCATATATTTT. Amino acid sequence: CASSASGNTIYF.

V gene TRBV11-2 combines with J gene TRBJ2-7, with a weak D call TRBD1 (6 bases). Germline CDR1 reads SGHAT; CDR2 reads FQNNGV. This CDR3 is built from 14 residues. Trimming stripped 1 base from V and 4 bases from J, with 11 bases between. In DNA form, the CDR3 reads TGTGCCAGCAGCTTAGCCACAGGGATATACGAGCAGTACTTC. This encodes CASSLATGIYEQYF.

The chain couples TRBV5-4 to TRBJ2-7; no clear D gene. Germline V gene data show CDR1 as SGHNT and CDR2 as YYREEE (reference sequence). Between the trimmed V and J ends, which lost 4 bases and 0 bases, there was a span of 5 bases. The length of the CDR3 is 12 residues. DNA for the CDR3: TGTGCCAGCAGCCTCAGCTCCTACGAGCAGTACTTC. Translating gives CASSLSSYEQYF.

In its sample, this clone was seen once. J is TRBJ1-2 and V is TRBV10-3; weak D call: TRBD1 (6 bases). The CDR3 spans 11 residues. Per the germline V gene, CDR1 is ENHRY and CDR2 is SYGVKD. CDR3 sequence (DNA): TGTGCGAACGGGGGCTCCTCTGGCTACACCTTC. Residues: CANGGSSGYTF.

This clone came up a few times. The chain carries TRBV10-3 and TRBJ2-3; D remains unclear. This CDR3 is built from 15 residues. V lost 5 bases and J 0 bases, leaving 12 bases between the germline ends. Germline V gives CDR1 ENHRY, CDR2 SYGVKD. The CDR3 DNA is TGTGCCATCAGTAAATCCGGGCTTAGCACAGATACGCAGTATTTT. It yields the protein CAISKSGLSTDTQYF.

This CDR3 reads CASSVEQISPLHF. DNA for the CDR3: TGTGCCAGCAGCGTAGAGCAGATTTCACCCCTCCACTTT. The chain combines TRBV9 with TRBJ1-6; D is unresolved. Germline values: CDR1 SGDLS, CDR2 YYNGEE. The V gene lost 0 bases and the J gene lost 9 bases, with 7 bases spanning the gap. CDR3 length: 13 residues.

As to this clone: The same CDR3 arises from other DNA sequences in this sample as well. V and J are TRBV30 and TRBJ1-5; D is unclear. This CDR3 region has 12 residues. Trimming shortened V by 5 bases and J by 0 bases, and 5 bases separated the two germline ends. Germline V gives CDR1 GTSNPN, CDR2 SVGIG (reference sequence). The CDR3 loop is CAWGYSNQPQHF. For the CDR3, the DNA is TGTGCCTGGGGGTATAGCAATCAGCCCCAGCATTTT. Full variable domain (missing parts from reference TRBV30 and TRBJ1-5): SQTIHQWPATLVQPVGSPLSLECTVEGTSNPNLYWYRQAAGRGLQLLFYSVGIGQISSEVPQNLSASRPQDRQFILSSKKLLLSDSGFYLCAWGYSNQPQHFGDGTRLSIL.

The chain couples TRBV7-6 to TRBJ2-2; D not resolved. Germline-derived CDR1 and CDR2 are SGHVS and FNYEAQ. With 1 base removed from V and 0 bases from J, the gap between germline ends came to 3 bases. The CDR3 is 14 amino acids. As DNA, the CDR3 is TGTGCCAGCAGCTTAGATCCGAACACCGGGGAGCTGTTTTTT. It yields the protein CASSLDPNTGELFF.

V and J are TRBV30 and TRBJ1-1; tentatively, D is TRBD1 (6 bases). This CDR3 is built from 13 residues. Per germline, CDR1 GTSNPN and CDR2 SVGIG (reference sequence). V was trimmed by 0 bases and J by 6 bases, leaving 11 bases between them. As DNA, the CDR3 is TGTGCCTGGAGTGTACGCGGGGGCGCTGAAGCTTTCTTT. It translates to CAWSVRGGAEAFF.

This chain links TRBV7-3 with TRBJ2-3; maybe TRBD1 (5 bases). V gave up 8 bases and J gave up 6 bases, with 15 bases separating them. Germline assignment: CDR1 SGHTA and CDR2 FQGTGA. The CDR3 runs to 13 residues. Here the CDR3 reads CASGWGPPDTQYF. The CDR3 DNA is TGTGCCAGCGGGTGGGGCCCCCCCGATACGCAGTATTTT.

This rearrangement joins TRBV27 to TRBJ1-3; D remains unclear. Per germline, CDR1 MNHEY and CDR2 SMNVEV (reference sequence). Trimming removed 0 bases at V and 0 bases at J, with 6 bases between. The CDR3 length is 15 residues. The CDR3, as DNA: TGTGCCAGCAGTTTATCCCAAACCTCTGGAAACACCATATATTTT. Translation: CASSLSQTSGNTIYF.

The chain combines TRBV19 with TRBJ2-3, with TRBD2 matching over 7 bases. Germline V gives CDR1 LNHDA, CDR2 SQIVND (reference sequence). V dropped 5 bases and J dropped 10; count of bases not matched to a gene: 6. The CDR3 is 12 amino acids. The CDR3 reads CASSLGGRAQYF. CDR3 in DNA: TGTGCCAGTAGTCTAGGCGGGAGAGCGCAGTATTTT.

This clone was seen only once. CDR3 nucleotide sequence: TGTGCCAGCTCACCAAGCTCTGGGGCCAACGTCCTGACTTTC. This encodes CASSPSSGANVLTF. V gene TRBV18 combines with J gene TRBJ2-6; no reliable D call. Germline V gives CDR1 KGHSH, CDR2 LQKENI. This CDR3 has 14 amino acids. Trimming shortened V by 2 bases and J by 0 bases, and 2 bases separated the two germline ends. The variable domain in full, with the rest retrieved from reference TRBV18 and TRBJ2-6, is NAGVMQNPRHLVRRRGQEARLRCSPMKGHSHVYWYRQLPEEGLKFMVYLQKENIIDESGMPKERFSAEFPKEGPSILRIQQVVRGDSAAYFCASSPSSGANVLTFGAGSRLTVL.

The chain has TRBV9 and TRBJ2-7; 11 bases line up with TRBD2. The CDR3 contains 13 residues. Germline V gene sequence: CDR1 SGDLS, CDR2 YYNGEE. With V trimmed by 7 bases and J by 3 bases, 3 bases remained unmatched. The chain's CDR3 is CASAGTSGYEQYF. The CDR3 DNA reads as TGTGCCAGCGCCGGGACTAGCGGCTACGAGCAGTACTTC.

The CDR3 region has the DNA TGTGCCAGCAGCAAAAGGGGAGCTATGGCTGGAAACACCATATATTTT. Its translation: CASSKRGAMAGNTIYF. The V and J genes are TRBV21-1 and TRBJ1-3. TRBV21-1 represents a pseudogene. This CDR3 contains 16 residues.

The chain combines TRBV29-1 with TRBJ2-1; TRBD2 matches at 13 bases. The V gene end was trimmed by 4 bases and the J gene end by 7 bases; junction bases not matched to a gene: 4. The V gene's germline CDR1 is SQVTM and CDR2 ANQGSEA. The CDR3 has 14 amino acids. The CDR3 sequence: CSVVGGLAGNEQFF. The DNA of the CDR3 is TGCAGCGTTGTAGGGGGACTAGCGGGAAATGAGCAGTTCTTC.

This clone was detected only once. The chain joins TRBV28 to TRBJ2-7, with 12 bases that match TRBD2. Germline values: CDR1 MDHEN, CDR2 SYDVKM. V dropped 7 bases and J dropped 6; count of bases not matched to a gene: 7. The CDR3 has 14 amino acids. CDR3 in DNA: TGTGCCAGCACCAGACTAGCGGGAGTAACCGAGCAGTACTTC. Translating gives CASTRLAGVTEQYF. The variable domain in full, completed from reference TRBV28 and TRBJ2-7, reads DVKVTQSSRYLVKRTGEKVFLECVQDMDHENMFWYRQDPGLGLRLIYFSYDVKMKEKGDIPEGYSVSREKKERFSLILESASTNQTSMYLCASTRLAGVTEQYFGPGTRLTVT.

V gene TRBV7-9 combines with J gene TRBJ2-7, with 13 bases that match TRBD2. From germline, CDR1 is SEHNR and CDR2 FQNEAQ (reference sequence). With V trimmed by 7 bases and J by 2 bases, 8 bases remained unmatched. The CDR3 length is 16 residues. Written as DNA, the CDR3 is TGTGCCAGCACCCTTGGACTAGCGGGAGCTACCTACGAGCAGTACTTC. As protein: CASTLGLAGATYEQYF.

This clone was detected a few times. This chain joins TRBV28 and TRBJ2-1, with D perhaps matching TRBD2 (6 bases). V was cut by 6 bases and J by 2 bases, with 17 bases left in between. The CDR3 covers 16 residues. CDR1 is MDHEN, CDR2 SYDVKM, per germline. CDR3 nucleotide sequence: TGTGCCAGCAGCCCCCAGGAAGCGGGTCCCTACAATGAGCAGTTCTTC. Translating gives CASSPQEAGPYNEQFF.

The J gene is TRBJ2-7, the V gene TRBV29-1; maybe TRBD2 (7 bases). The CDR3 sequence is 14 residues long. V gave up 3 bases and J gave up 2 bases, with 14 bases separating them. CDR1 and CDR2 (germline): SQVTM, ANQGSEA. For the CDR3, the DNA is TGCAGCGTTGAGCGGGGGCCCCATCCCTACGAGCAGTACTTC. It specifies CSVERGPHPYEQYF.

Here the CDR3 reads CASSQGGNLYEQYF. As DNA, the CDR3 is TGTGCCAGCAGCCAAGGCGGGAACCTCTACGAGCAGTACTTC. The chain employs TRBV5-4 and TRBJ2-7, with TRBD2 as a possible D gene (6 bases). With 4 bases removed from V and 3 bases from J, the gap between germline ends came to 14 bases. CDR3 length: 14 amino acids. The germline gives CDR1 SGHNT, CDR2 YYREEE (reference sequence).

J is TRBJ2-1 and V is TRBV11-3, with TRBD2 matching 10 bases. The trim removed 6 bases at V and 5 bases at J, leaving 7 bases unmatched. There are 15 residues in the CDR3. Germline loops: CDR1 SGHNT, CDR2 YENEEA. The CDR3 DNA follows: TGTGCCAGCAGGGCCCCGGGACTAGCGAACAATGAGCAGTTCTTC. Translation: CASRAPGLANNEQFF.

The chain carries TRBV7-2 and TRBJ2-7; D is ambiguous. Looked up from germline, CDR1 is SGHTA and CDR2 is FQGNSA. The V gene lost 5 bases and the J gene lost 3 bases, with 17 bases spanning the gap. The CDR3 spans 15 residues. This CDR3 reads CASSVIRTFYYEQYF. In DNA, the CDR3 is TGTGCCAGCAGCGTTATTCGGACCTTTTACTACGAGCAGTACTTC. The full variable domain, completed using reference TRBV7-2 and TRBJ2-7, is GAGVSQSPSNKVTEKGKDVELRCDPISGHTALYWYRQSLGQGLEFLIYFQGNSAPDKSGLPSDRFSAERTGGSVSTLTIQRTQQEDSAVYLCASSVIRTFYYEQYFGPGTRLTVT.

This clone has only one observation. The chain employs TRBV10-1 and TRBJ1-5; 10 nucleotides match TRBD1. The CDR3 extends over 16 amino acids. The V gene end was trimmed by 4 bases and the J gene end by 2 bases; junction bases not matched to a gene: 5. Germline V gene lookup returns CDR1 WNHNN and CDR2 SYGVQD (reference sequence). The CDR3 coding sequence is TGCGCCAGCAGTGGGTTGGACAGGGGGGGCAATCAGCCCCAGCATTTT. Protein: CASSGLDRGGNQPQHF.